Each of the 22 T cell receptor beta chains below was sequenced from the same sample in a study of blood T cell repertoires in COVID-19 (dated by TCRdb to 2020 to 2022). Receptors were amplified or captured by the immunoSEQ multiplex PCR assay. Imported from immuneACCESS, the table was reduced by TCRdb to in-frame sequences with V and J called. These copies leave out some clones; in studies compared against another copy, an unresolved V gene accounts for under half, and the cause of the remainder is not known. In all, the sample holds nearly 350,000 clones, and roughly nine tenths of those were seen once. Of the sample, approximately 1% falls within the top ten clones. The sequenced sample was PBMCs or T cells enriched from blood (not recorded which). The origin of the receptors is a woman aged 25-40 years who had recovered from COVID-19.

V and J are TRBV9 and TRBJ2-5; TRBD2 matches at 8 bases. This CDR3 has 16 amino acids. Losses at the gene ends were 4 bases for V and 5 bases for J; bases not matched to a gene: 13. Germline CDR1 and CDR2: SGDLS and YYNGEE. CDR3 in amino acids: CASSPFGGVGGETQYF. The CDR3, as DNA: TGTGCCAGCAGCCCTTTCGGGGGGGTGGGGGGGGAGACCCAGTACTTC.

The rearrangement links TRBV7-7 to TRBJ2-2; a weak D match, TRBD1 (7 bases). Germline values: CDR1 SSHAT, CDR2 FNYEAQ (reference sequence). V lost 5 bases and J 7 bases, leaving 17 bases between the germline ends. The CDR3 extends over 15 amino acids. CDR3 coding DNA: TGTGCCAGCAGCGCGGGGACAGTCCCAGGCGGGGAGCTGTTTTTT. This codes for CASSAGTVPGGELFF.

The CDR3 loop reads CASSLAGTGGTEAFF. CDR3 bases: TGTGCCAGCAGCTTAGCCGGGACAGGGGGCACTGAAGCTTTCTTT. The rearrangement joins TRBV5-4 to TRBJ1-1; 11 nucleotides line up with TRBD1. V lost 2 bases, J lost 4 bases, and 4 bases stayed unmatched. The CDR3 runs to 15 residues. Germline V CDR1 and CDR2: SGHNT, YYREEE (reference sequence).

The rearrangement joins TRBV13 to TRBJ1-2; 9 positions match TRBD1. Trimming at V came to 1 base and at J to 2 bases, leaving 8 bases not matched to a gene. The V gene's germline CDR1 is PRHDT and CDR2 FYEKMQ (reference sequence). The CDR3 has 17 residues. This chain's CDR3 is CASSLVGLQGANYGYTF. The CDR3 DNA reads as TGTGCCAGCAGCTTAGTGGGGCTACAGGGGGCGAACTATGGCTACACCTTC.

The V call is TRBV19, the J call TRBJ1-6, with unresolved D. The CDR3 length is 14 residues. The germline V gene has CDR1 LNHDA and CDR2 SQIVND (reference sequence). The ends were cut back, 8 bases at V and 3 bases at J, with 11 bases in the middle. The CDR3 loop reads CASSGGNYNSPLHF. The CDR3 DNA reads as TGTGCCAGTTCTGGCGGAAACTATAATTCACCCCTCCACTTT.

This rearrangement joins TRBV5-8 to TRBJ2-5; 10 positions agree with TRBD2. The CDR3 length is 14 residues. CDR1 and CDR2 from the germline V gene are SGHTS and YDEGEE. J lost 6 bases, V lost 3 bases, and 5 bases had no gene match. CDR3 in amino acids: CASSSAGGLKTQYF. The CDR3 DNA follows: TGTGCCAGCAGCTCAGCGGGGGGGCTCAAGACCCAGTACTTC.

CDR3 coding DNA: TGTGCCAGCAGTTTATACGGGGGGGCAATGAACACTGAAGCTTTCTTT. Its translation: CASSLYGGAMNTEAFF. This chain joins TRBV27 and TRBJ1-1; D might be TRBD1 (6 bases). Germline loops: CDR1 MNHEY, CDR2 SMNVEV (reference sequence). V was trimmed by 1 base and J by 0 bases, leaving 12 bases between them. The CDR3 is 16 amino acids.

This clone appeared a few times. As DNA, the CDR3 is TGTGCCAGCAGCTTTACGTTGGACAGGGTCTCTATTGAAAAACTGTTTTTT. Its protein product is CASSFTLDRVSIEKLFF. The rearrangement uses TRBV12-1 and TRBJ1-4; the table's D call TRBD1 went unverified against the DNA. TRBV12-1 is tagged as a pseudogene. The CDR3 has 17 amino acids.

The chain has TRBV15 and TRBJ1-2; D is perhaps TRBD1 (5 bases). V lost 2 bases and J 2 bases, leaving 9 bases between the germline ends. Germline lookup yields CDR1 LNHNV and CDR2 YYDKDF (reference sequence). The CDR3 runs 14 residues. Here the CDR3 reads CATSRQGKNYGYTF. The CDR3 bases are TGTGCCACCAGCAGACAGGGAAAAAACTATGGCTACACCTTC.

This chain joins TRBV19 and TRBJ1-5, with D possibly being TRBD1 (5 bases). Germline V lookup: CDR1 LNHDA, CDR2 SQIVND (reference sequence). The CDR3 runs to 15 residues. Trimming removed 3 bases at V and 6 bases at J, with 15 bases between. CDR3 amino acids: CASSIGKAGRQPQHF. CDR3 coding DNA: TGTGCCAGTAGTATTGGGAAAGCGGGGCGTCAGCCCCAGCATTTT. Complete variable domain (other parts from reference TRBV19 and TRBJ1-5): DGGITQSPKYLFRKEGQNVTLSCEQNLNHDAMYWYRQDPGQGLRLIYYSQIVNDFQKGDIAEGYSVSREKKESFPLTVTSAQKNPTAFYLCASSIGKAGRQPQHFGDGTRLSIL.

The chain joins TRBV15 to TRBJ1-6; unclear D gene. The CDR3 length is 17 residues. V dropped 1 base and J dropped 9 bases, with 19 bases sitting between them. Germline V lookup: CDR1 LNHNV, CDR2 YYDKDF (reference sequence). The CDR3 DNA reads as TGTGCCACCAGCAGAGTAGGCGGCGGGCCAGGAGGTTCACCCCTCCACTTT. This translates into CATSRVGGGPGGSPLHF.

This clone came up a few times. V and J are TRBV6-5 and TRBJ2-7; 9 bases agree with TRBD1. Germline-derived CDR1 and CDR2 are MNHEY and SVGAGI. The CDR3 contains 15 residues. J gave up 0 bases and V 5 bases, and 5 bases lay outside the gene matches. The CDR3 DNA sequence: TGTGCCAGCAGTAAACAGGGGGCTAGCTCCTACGAGCAGTACTTC. It codes for CASSKQGASSYEQYF.

The V gene is TRBV2, the J gene TRBJ1-4; 8 nucleotides align to TRBD1. In germline, CDR1 is SNHLY, CDR2 FYNNEI. After removal of 8 bases from V and 7 bases from J, the junction contained 3 bases not matched to a gene. CDR3 size: 12 residues. The CDR3, as DNA: TGTGCCAGCTTCGGGACAGGTGAAAAACTGTTTTTT. Protein: CASFGTGEKLFF.

V is TRBV28 and J is TRBJ1-2; TRBD1 matches at 7 bases. The CDR3 runs 13 residues. Trimming removed 6 bases from V and 2 bases from J; junction bases left unmatched: 3. From germline, CDR1 is MDHEN and CDR2 SYDVKM. CDR3 residues: CASRLQGNYGYTF. CDR3 nucleotides: TGTGCCAGCAGGTTACAGGGGAACTATGGCTACACCTTC.

The gene calls are TRBV5-6 and TRBJ1-2, with D possibly TRBD1 on 5 matching bases. Looked up from germline, CDR1 is SGHDT and CDR2 is YYEEEE. The CDR3 runs to 14 residues. Trimming cost V 4 bases and J 3 bases, with 13 bases left between them. The CDR3 loop is CASSTTGGDYGYTF. In DNA form, the CDR3 reads TGTGCCAGCAGCACTACCGGGGGGGACTATGGCTACACCTTC.

The CDR3 DNA sequence: TGTGCCAGCAGTTCCAACAGCATAAATTCACCCCTCCACTTT. This encodes CASSSNSINSPLHF. The chain carries TRBV6-2 or TRBV6-3 and TRBJ1-6; D is ambiguous. The CDR3 spans 14 residues. Per the germline V gene, CDR1 is MNHEY and CDR2 is SVGEGT. V lost 4 bases to trimming and J lost 7 bases, with 11 bases between them.

The J gene is TRBJ2-2, the V gene TRBV19; 8 nucleotides match TRBD1. CDR3 length: 16 residues. Per the germline V gene, CDR1 is LNHDA and CDR2 is SQIVND (reference sequence). V gave up 4 bases and J gave up 6 bases; unmatched junction bases: 10. CDR3 in amino acids: CASSSSRDRFSGELFF. CDR3 DNA: TGTGCCAGTAGTAGCTCCCGGGACAGGTTTTCCGGGGAGCTGTTTTTT.

This clone turned up a few times. The V and J genes are TRBV9 and TRBJ1-1; weak D call: TRBD1 (5 bases). This CDR3 has 12 residues. Germline loops: CDR1 SGDLS, CDR2 YYNGEE. The V end was cut by 4 bases, the J end by 3 bases, with 7 bases between. The DNA of the CDR3 is TGTGCCAGCAGCACCAGGGACACTGAAGCTTTCTTT. Translation gives CASSTRDTEAFF. Looking up the rest from reference TRBV9 and TRBJ1-1 gives the full variable domain: DSGVTQTPKHLITATGQRVTLRCSPRSGDLSVYWYQQSLDQGLQFLIQYYNGEERAKGNILERFSAQQFPDLHSELNLSSLELGDSALYFCASSTRDTEAFFGQGTRLTVV.

This clone was picked up a small number of times. In nucleotides, the CDR3 is TGTGCCAGCAGCTTAGCATCCCCAGGGTTGGGGTATGGCTACACCTTC. It yields the protein CASSLASPGLGYGYTF. The V call is TRBV11-2, the J call TRBJ1-2, with D perhaps matching TRBD1 (5 bases). Trimming removed 1 base at V and 5 bases at J, with 17 bases between. The germline CDR1 and CDR2 sequences are SGHAT and FQNNGV. This CDR3 contains 16 residues. Full variable domain (outside the CDR3, taken from reference TRBV11-2 and TRBJ1-2): EAGVAQSPRYKIIEKRQSVAFWCNPISGHATLYWYQQILGQGPKLLIQFQNNGVVDDSQLPKDRFSAERLKGVDSTLKIQPAKLEDSAVYLCASSLASPGLGYGYTFGSGTRLTVV.

The V and J genes are TRBV28 and TRBJ1-2; TRBD1 aligns across 10 bases. The CDR3 consists of 18 residues. CDR1 is MDHEN and CDR2 is SYDVKM in the germline V gene. Trimming removed 1 base from V and 4 bases from J; junction bases left unmatched: 12. Here the CDR3 DNA reads TGTGCCAGCAGTTTATTTCGACAGGGGGCCGAATTCCCCTATGGCTACACCTTC. Translation gives CASSLFRQGAEFPYGYTF.

The chain has TRBV6-5 and TRBJ2-3; a weak D match, TRBD2 (5 bases). This CDR3 has 13 residues. V dropped 8 bases and J dropped 2 bases, with 11 bases sitting between them. Per the germline V gene, CDR1 is MNHEY and CDR2 is SVGAGI. CDR3 loop: CASWGAYTDTQYF. CDR3 DNA: TGTGCCAGCTGGGGAGCTTACACAGATACGCAGTATTTT.

The J gene is TRBJ1-5, the V gene TRBV19; 9 nucleotides match TRBD1. Germline assignment: CDR1 LNHDA and CDR2 SQIVND (reference sequence). The CDR3 runs 13 residues. Germline trimming cut 6 bases from V and 9 bases from J; bases unmatched to any gene: 6. CDR3 protein: CASSPATGGPQHF. The CDR3 region has the DNA TGTGCCAGTAGCCCAGCGACAGGGGGGCCCCAGCATTTT.